This T cell receptor beta chain was sequenced during a study of CD4+ T cells in melanoma. General study results and limits: CD8+ T cell, macrophage and B cell function reportedly correlated with neoantigen-specific CD4+ T cells. In melanoma, neoantigen-specific CD4+ T cells reportedly differed in differentiation state.

Libraries were prepared by immunoSEQ multiplex PCR; TCRdb keeps only in-frame clonotypes and omits some of them. The sample has 90,000 to 130,000 clones; approximately 90% are singletons. This clone appeared a single time. What it recognizes is unknown. The germline V gene encodes CDR1 MNHEY and CDR2 SVGAGI. Deletions cut 5 bases from V and 3 bases from J, with 12 bases between. The CDR3 has 14 residues. The chain is built from TRBV6-5 and TRBJ2-3; no firm D call. Input material: peripheral blood. The sequence came from a human donor with melanoma. CDR3 in DNA: TGTGCCAGCAGTCCCCTGGACGGTACAGATACGCAGTATTTT. It is translated as CASSPLDGTDTQYF.